Listed below are T cell receptor beta chains from one sample, sequenced in a study of CD8+CD57+ T cells in acquired aplastic anemia. TCRdb fed the reads into MiXCR, producing one record per CDR3 protein. This repertoire shows about 160,000 distinct CDR3 sequences, approximately 40% found once; its top ten account for approximately 1%. Sequencing was carried out using sorted CD4+, CD8+, or CD8+CD57+ T cells (not recorded which) from PBMCs. These TCRs come from a human donor in good health. Both conserved end residues are part of each CDR3. A D gene is named only where the DNA matches it firmly. Size values are once, few and many counts, or a class for expanded clones, and some rows have none.

J gene	D gene	V gene	clone size	CDR3 DNA	CDR3 protein
TRBJ1-5	-	TRBV29-1	many	TGCAGCGTCGCCGGGACAACTGACCAGCCCCAGCATTTT	CSVAGTTDQPQHF
TRBJ1-5	-	TRBV7-8	many	TGTGCCAGCAGCCCGGGACGGCTATCAAATCAGCCCCAGCATTTT	CASSPGRLSNQPQHF
TRBJ1-2	-	TRBV28	-	TGTGCCAGCAGTGGACAGAGTCTTAACTATGGCTACACCTTC	CASSGQSLNYGYTF
TRBJ1-1	-	TRBV19	-	TGTGCCAGTAGCCCGGTCGGTTGGAACACTGAAGCTTTCTTT	CASSPVGWNTEAFF
TRBJ1-4	TRBD1	TRBV2	-	TGTGCCAGCAGGCTAGGGGGACAGGGAAGAGGCGAAAAACTGTTTTTT	CASRLGGQGRGEKLFF
TRBJ2-6	-	TRBV24-1	-	TGTGCCACCAATCCGGGTTCTGGGGCCAACGTCCTGACTTTC	CATNPGSGANVLTF
TRBJ1-1	-	TRBV29-1	once	TGCAGCGCCGCAATGGACGAAAAAGCTTTCTTT	CSAAMDEKAFF
TRBJ2-7	TRBD2	TRBV9	many	TGTGCCAGCAGCCCTGGGTCCGGACTAGCCTACGAGCAGTACTTC	CASSPGSGLAYEQYF
TRBJ2-7	-	TRBV12-3/TRBV12-4	-	TGTGCCAGCAGTTATGTGGAGGCCTACGAGCAGTACTTC	CASSYVEAYEQYF
TRBJ2-7	-	TRBV10-3	many	TGTGCCATCAGTGCTACAGCTGGTTACGAGCAGTACTTC	CAISATAGYEQYF
TRBJ2-1	-	TRBV5-4	-	TGTGCCAGCAGCTTTGACGACTGGAGCTCCTACAATGAGCAGTTCTTC	CASSFDDWSSYNEQFF
TRBJ2-3	TRBD2	TRBV11-2	many	TGTGCCAGCAGCTTACTAGCGGGACCGAGAGTGGATACGCAGTATTTT	CASSLLAGPRVDTQYF
TRBJ2-7	-	TRBV19	-	TGTGCCAGTAGTATAGATCACGGGGGAGCCTACGAGCAGTACTTC	CASSIDHGGAYEQYF
TRBJ1-6	-	TRBV10-3	-	TGTGCCATCAGGGCGAGGACAGAGAATTCACCCCTCCACTTT	CAIRARTENSPLHF
TRBJ1-1	-	TRBV18	few	TGTGCCAGCTCCCGTTGGGCGGTAGGCACTGAAGCTTTCTTT	CASSRWAVGTEAFF
TRBJ2-5	TRBD1	TRBV29-1	-	TGCAGCGGGCGGACAGGGGGCGCCGAGACCCAGTACTTC	CSGRTGGAETQYF
TRBJ1-1	-	TRBV19	many	TGTGCCAGTAGTAAAATCTCGGGGGACACTGAAGCTTTCTTT	CASSKISGDTEAFF
TRBJ1-4	-	TRBV30	-	TGTGCCTGGAGTGGATCCGGGGGCGTAGGAGAAAAACTGTTTTTT	CAWSGSGGVGEKLFF
TRBJ2-2	TRBD1	TRBV10-3	-	TGTACCATCAGTGACAGGGGGCAGGCCGGGGAGCTGTTTTTT	CTISDRGQAGELFF
TRBJ2-7	TRBD2	TRBV5-1	once	TGCGCCAGCAGCTTGATTAGCGGGTACGAGCAGTACTTC	CASSLISGYEQYF
TRBJ1-6	-	TRBV27	many	TGTGCCAGCAGTTTACGACAGCTATCACCCCTCCACTTT	CASSLRQLSPLHF
TRBJ2-1	TRBD1	TRBV25-1	-	TGTGCCAGCAGGGCAGGGACAGACCCCTACAATGAGCAGTTCTTC	CASRAGTDPYNEQFF
TRBJ2-7	TRBD1	TRBV10-3	-	TGTGCCAGCAGGCACCCGTTGGGGACAGGTCTCGTCGAGCAGTACTTC	CASRHPLGTGLVEQYF
TRBJ1-5	-	TRBV7-2	few	TGTGCCAGCAGCTTAGGGGGACGGCCCCAGCATTTT	CASSLGGRPQHF
TRBJ2-7	-	TRBV19	many	TGTGCCAGTAGTATATATTCGGGTCACGAGCAGTACTTC	CASSIYSGHEQYF
TRBJ2-2	TRBD2	TRBV11-2	many	TGTGCCAGCAGCCGACTAGCGGGACCCACCGGGGAGCTGTTTTTT	CASSRLAGPTGELFF
TRBJ1-3	-	TRBV6-1	few	TGTGCCAGCAGCCAGGACCGAGTCTCTGGAAACACCATATATTTT	CASSQDRVSGNTIYF
TRBJ2-5	-	TRBV29-1	once	TGCAGCTTGCGGAGGTGGGAGACCCAGTACTTC	CSLRRWETQYF
TRBJ2-7	TRBD2	TRBV20-1	-	TGCAGTGCTACAAGAGGGGGGACTAGCGGGAGGGCCAAGGAGCAGTACTTC	CSATRGGTSGRAKEQYF
TRBJ2-7	-	TRBV2	-	TGTGCCAGCGGCCCGACGGAGAACTACTTC	CASGPTENYF
TRBJ2-2	TRBD2	TRBV2	-	TGTGCCAGCAGTGAGAGCCTTCTAGCGGGAGGGCTCACCGGGGAGCTGTTTTTT	CASSESLLAGGLTGELFF
TRBJ2-1	-	TRBV11-2	-	TGTGCCAGCAGCTTAGTCGTCGCGGTGAATGAGCAGTTCTTC	CASSLVVAVNEQFF
TRBJ2-5	TRBD1	TRBV3-1	many	TGTGCCAGCAGCTTCCGACAGGGGGGTCAAGAGACCCAGTACTTC	CASSFRQGGQETQYF
TRBJ2-7	-	TRBV7-8	-	TGTGCCAGCAGCTTAGCGCGGCAGATTTCCTACGAGCAGTACTTC	CASSLARQISYEQYF
TRBJ2-5	TRBD1	TRBV10-3	few	TGTGCCATCAGTGAGTCGAAGGGGGCGAACCAAGAGACCCAGTACTTC	CAISESKGANQETQYF
TRBJ2-5	TRBD1	TRBV2	-	TGTGCCAGCAGCAGGACAGGCCAAGAGACCCAGTACTTC	CASSRTGQETQYF
TRBJ1-1	-	TRBV2	once	TGTGCCAGCAGTGAAGAGGGCGGCCTTGTAGCTTTCTTT	CASSEEGGLVAFF
TRBJ1-5	TRBD1	TRBV2	-	TGTGCCAGCAGTGGACAGGGTGGGGATCAGCCCCAGCATTTT	CASSGQGGDQPQHF
TRBJ2-3	-	TRBV20-1	few	TGCAGTGCTAAACGCACAGATACGCAGTATTTT	CSAKRTDTQYF
TRBJ2-3	TRBD2	TRBV7-3	few	TGTGCCAGCAGGCTAGCGGGGGGTAAAGATACGCAGTATTTT	CASRLAGGKDTQYF
TRBJ2-7	-	TRBV29-1	-	TGCAGCGTTGAAGGAGACAGCGGCTACGAGCAGTACTTC	CSVEGDSGYEQYF
TRBJ1-4	-	TRBV12-3/TRBV12-4	many	TGTGCCAGCAGTCCCCTTGGTGAAAAACTGTTTTTT	CASSPLGEKLFF
TRBJ2-7	TRBD2	TRBV5-4	few	TGTGCCAGCAGCTCGGGGGGCGGGAGGAACGAGCAGTACTTC	CASSSGGGRNEQYF
TRBJ2-3	-	TRBV7-3	many	TGTGCCAGCAGCTTAGCTCACCCGAGGGATACGCAGTATTTT	CASSLAHPRDTQYF
TRBJ2-3	-	TRBV20-1	many	TGCAGTGCTAGAGGGCCACTAGTTTCAGATACGCAGTATTTT	CSARGPLVSDTQYF
TRBJ2-6	-	TRBV19	many	TGTGCCAGTAGTATGGGACCGAGCCTTACCTCTGGGGCCAACGTCCTGACTTTC	CASSMGPSLTSGANVLTF
TRBJ1-2	-	TRBV20-1	-	TGCAGTGCCCCGAGTAAAGGGTTTAACTATGGCTACACCTTC	CSAPSKGFNYGYTF
TRBJ2-1	TRBD2	TRBV7-3	-	TGTGCCAGCAGGCCTGCAGCGGGGGGCTACGATGAGCAGTTCTTC	CASRPAAGGYDEQFF
TRBJ1-4	-	TRBV2	-	TGTGCCAGTTCACCAGGGACGGGGGAAAAACTGTTTTTT	CASSPGTGEKLFF
TRBJ2-5	TRBD2	TRBV11-1	-	TGTGCCAGCAGCACTCCTCCGGAACTAGCGGGGGAAAAGACCCAGTACTTC	CASSTPPELAGEKTQYF
TRBJ2-5	-	TRBV2	-	TGTGCCAGCAGCCAGGGCTGGACCCAGTACTTC	CASSQGWTQYF